This T cell receptor (beta chain) originates from a study of T cells in localized non-small cell lung cancer. The table came from immunoSEQ multiplex PCR; TCRdb's copy has only in-frame clones and leaves some out. The sample holds roughly 76,000 clones, about three quarters seen once. From germline, CDR1 is SGHDN and CDR2 FVKESK. The CDR3 consists of 15 residues. V lost 0 bases, J lost 7 bases, and 10 bases lay in between. This chain connects TRBV14 to TRBJ1-6; D gene uncertain. The origin of this receptor is a man aged 35 to 70 with stage II squamous cell lung carcinoma. The input for sequencing was PBMCs, taken before any cancer treatment. Here the CDR3 DNA reads TGTGCCAGCAGCCAAGATCGCGCCGTCAATTCACCCCTCCACTTT. It codes for CASSQDRAVNSPLHF.